This T cell receptor (beta chain) derives from a study of blood T cell repertoires in COVID-19. The overall study: The United States, Italy and Spain supplied acute and convalescent COVID-19 samples. PBMCs, B-cell-depleted T cells, or T cells were the source of the cDNA or gDNA that made up the material.

V dropped 5 bases and J dropped 7; count of bases not matched to a gene: 6. The CDR3 is made up of 14 amino acids. Per germline, CDR1 SGHRS and CDR2 YFSETQ. Per the original methods: Reference gene primers were amplified, and this amplification served to estimate nucleated cell counts. The data were produced by immunoSEQ multiplex PCR, yet TCRdb's version contains in-frame clones alone and is incomplete. D and trimming were read from the DNA, whereas the V and J calls and clone size are those reported in that table. The table has about 380,000 clones, approximately 77% seen once. The receptor's source is a human donor with acute or convalescent COVID-19. The donor label of this sample is uncertain. The sequenced material came from peripheral blood. The rearrangement links TRBV5-1 to TRBJ1-6; 7 positions match TRBD1. The CDR3 is CASSKGTVNSPLHF. The CDR3 coding sequence is TGCGCCAGCAGTAAGGGGACAGTCAATTCACCCCTCCACTTT.